The rows below give T cell receptor beta chains drawn from one sample of a study of T cell responses to AZD1222 COVID-19 vaccine. Generated by immunoSEQ multiplex PCR, the TCRdb table keeps only in-frame clones and is missing some. The sample yields 150,000 to 200,000 clones, 70% to 90% seen once. The source material was peripheral blood, sampled 28 days after the second AZD1222 dose. These receptors came from an adult who received the AZD1222 COVID-19 vaccine. CDR3s include the opening cysteine and the closing phenylalanine or tryptophan. The order of the fields is D gene, J gene, V gene, clone size, CDR3 protein, CDR3 DNA. D genes are given only for firm matches. Size tells how often a clone was seen (once, few, many) or the class of an expanded clone, and some rows leave it out.

>-|TRBJ1-1|TRBV6-1|-
CASSERGGNTEAFF
TGTGCCAGCAGTGAACGGGGGGGGAACACTGAAGCTTTCTTT
>-|TRBJ2-1|TRBV6-5|-
CASSYPGRRVFNEQFF
TGTGCCAGCAGTTATCCGGGGCGCAGAGTGTTCAATGAGCAGTTCTTC
>-|TRBJ1-5|TRBV6-5|-
CASSSWGGRNQPQHF
TGTGCCAGCAGTTCGTGGGGAGGGCGCAATCAGCCCCAGCATTTT
>-|TRBJ1-4|TRBV5-8|-
CASSWDKPEKLFF
TGTGCCAGCAGCTGGGACAAGCCTGAAAAACTGTTTTTT
>-|TRBJ1-1|TRBV2|-
CASGSDRNTEAFF
TGTGCCAGCGGTTCGGACAGGAACACTGAAGCTTTCTTT
>-|TRBJ1-6|TRBV9|once
CASSGQVYNSPLHF
TGTGCCAGCAGCGGACAGGTCTATAATTCACCCCTCCACTTT
>TRBD1|TRBJ1-2|TRBV7-6|-
CASSLDPGQTLYGYTF
TGTGCCAGCAGCTTAGACCCGGGACAGACTCTCTATGGCTACACCTTC
>TRBD2|TRBJ2-5|TRBV27|-
CARGATDPGGETQYF
TGTGCCAGAGGAGCAACAGATCCGGGGGGAGAGACCCAGTACTTC
>TRBD1|TRBJ2-7|TRBV3-1/TRBV3-2|-
CASSPGQGYYEQYF
TGTGCCAGCAGCCCGGGACAGGGCTACTACGAGCAGTACTTC
>-|TRBJ2-1|TRBV11-2|-
CASSFSGEQFF
TGTGCCAGCAGCTTTTCTGGTGAGCAGTTCTTC
>-|TRBJ1-1|TRBV11-2|-
CASSRGVLGDPEAFF
TGTGCCAGCAGCCGAGGGGTGCTCGGGGACCCTGAAGCTTTCTTT
>-|TRBJ2-7|TRBV5-1|-
CASSLESGVGEQYF
TGCGCCAGCAGCTTGGAATCAGGGGTCGGCGAGCAGTACTTC
>-|TRBJ1-5|TRBV9|-
CASSWADNQPQHF
TGTGCCAGCAGCTGGGCGGACAATCAGCCCCAGCATTTT
>-|TRBJ1-2|TRBV10-2|-
CSRRAGDYGYTF
TGCTCTAGACGGGCGGGGGACTATGGCTACACCTTC
>-|TRBJ2-5|TRBV4-2|once
CASSQGGTEETQYF
TGTGCCAGCAGCCAAGGGGGGACGGAAGAGACCCAGTACTTC
>-|TRBJ1-3|TRBV5-4|-
CASSLDGHSGNTIYF
TGTGCCAGCAGCTTGGACGGCCACTCTGGAAACACCATATATTTT
>TRBD2|TRBJ2-2|TRBV18|-
CASSPSRSGTNTGELFF
TGTGCCAGCTCACCCTCCCGGAGCGGGACGAACACCGGGGAGCTGTTTTTT
>-|TRBJ1-2|TRBV7-3|-
CASSSQGSHYGYTF
TGTGCCAGCAGCTCACAGGGTAGTCACTATGGCTACACCTTC
>-|TRBJ2-2|TRBV6-4|-
CASSDSTSPGELFF
TGTGCCAGCAGTGACTCCACTAGCCCCGGGGAGCTGTTTTTT
>-|TRBJ1-2|TRBV7-9|-
CASSLGSYGYTF
TGTGCCAGCAGCTTAGGCAGCTATGGCTACACCTTC
>-|TRBJ2-3|TRBV28|-
CASSLIVADTQYF
TGTGCCAGCAGTTTAATTGTGGCGGATACGCAGTATTTT
>-|TRBJ1-1|TRBV12-3/TRBV12-4|-
CASSPRNTEAFF
TGTGCCAGCAGCCCCAGGAACACTGAAGCTTTCTTT
>-|TRBJ2-3|TRBV27|-
CASSLEGTSTDTQYF
TGTGCCAGCAGTTTAGAGGGTACTAGCACAGATACGCAGTATTTT
>-|TRBJ2-6|TRBV27|-
CASSGVTASGANVLTF
TGTGCCAGCAGCGGGGTGACCGCGTCTGGGGCCAACGTCCTGACTTTC
>TRBD1|TRBJ2-5|TRBV10-3|-
CAISPGGRGETQYF
TGTGCCATCAGTCCAGGGGGCCGCGGAGAGACCCAGTACTTC
>-|TRBJ1-3|TRBV2|-
CASTGEGSGNTIYF
TGTGCCAGCACGGGGGAGGGGTCTGGAAACACCATATATTTT
>-|TRBJ2-3|TRBV5-1|-
CASSRWGGGDTQYF
TGCGCCAGCAGCCGCTGGGGGGGCGGAGATACGCAGTATTTT
>-|TRBJ1-2|TRBV5-4|-
CASRSAGDDYTF
TGTGCCAGCAGGAGTGCTGGGGACGACTACACCTTC
>-|TRBJ2-2|TRBV5-1|-
CASSDSSSSGELFF
TGCGCCAGCAGCGATTCAAGTTCTTCCGGGGAGCTGTTTTTT
>-|TRBJ1-6|TRBV3-1/TRBV3-2|-
CASSPAGGQHNSPLHF
TGTGCCAGCAGCCCGGCGGGGGGCCAGCATAATTCACCCCTCCACTTT
>-|TRBJ2-1|TRBV5-1|-
CASSHRDNYNEQFF
TGCGCCAGCAGCCACCGGGACAACTACAATGAGCAGTTCTTC
>-|TRBJ2-5|TRBV7-6|-
CASSVRLWETQYF
TGTGCCAGCAGCGTGCGGTTATGGGAGACCCAGTACTTC
>TRBD2|TRBJ2-7|TRBV4-3|-
CASSQGTRDSYEQYF
TGCGCCAGCAGCCAAGGGACTAGGGACTCCTACGAGCAGTACTTC
>TRBD1|TRBJ1-2|TRBV30|-
CAWSVRGGAYYGYTF
TGTGCCTGGAGTGTACGAGGGGGCGCGTACTATGGCTACACCTTC
>-|TRBJ2-2|TRBV5-4|-
CASSLRGAGELFF
TGTGCCAGCAGCTTGCGTGGGGCCGGGGAGCTGTTTTTT
>-|TRBJ1-6|TRBV7-9|-
CASSLKGYNSPLHF
TGTGCCAGCAGCTTAAAGGGATATAATTCACCCCTCCACTTT
>-|TRBJ1-4|TRBV5-4|-
CASSLAGGPALRPFF
TGTGCCAGCAGCTTGGCCGGAGGGCCGGCCTTACGGCCGTTTTTT
>-|TRBJ1-2|TRBV12-5|-
CASGQPPDSGGYGYTF
TGTGCTAGTGGTCAACCCCCGGACAGTGGAGGCTATGGCTACACCTTC